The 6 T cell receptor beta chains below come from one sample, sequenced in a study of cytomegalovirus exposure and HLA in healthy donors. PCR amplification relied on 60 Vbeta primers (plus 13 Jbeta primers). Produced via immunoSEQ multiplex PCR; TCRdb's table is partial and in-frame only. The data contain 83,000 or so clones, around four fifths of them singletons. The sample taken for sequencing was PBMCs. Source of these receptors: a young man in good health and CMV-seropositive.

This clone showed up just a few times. Here the CDR3 DNA reads TGTGCCAGCAGCCAAGATAGGGGACAGGGGGTAGGGAACACTGAAGCTTTCTTT. This gives the protein CASSQDRGQGVGNTEAFF. This chain joins TRBV4-2 and TRBJ1-1; 11 bases are shared with TRBD1. The germline gives CDR1 LGHNA, CDR2 YNFKEQ. CDR3 length: 18 amino acids. J lost 1 base, V lost 0 bases, and 7 bases had no gene match.

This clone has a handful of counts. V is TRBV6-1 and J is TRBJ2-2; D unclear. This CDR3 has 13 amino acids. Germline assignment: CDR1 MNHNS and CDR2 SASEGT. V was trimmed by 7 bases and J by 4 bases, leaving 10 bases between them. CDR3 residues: CASKRTGTGELFF. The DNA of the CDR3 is TGTGCCAGCAAAAGAACGGGCACCGGGGAGCTGTTTTTT.

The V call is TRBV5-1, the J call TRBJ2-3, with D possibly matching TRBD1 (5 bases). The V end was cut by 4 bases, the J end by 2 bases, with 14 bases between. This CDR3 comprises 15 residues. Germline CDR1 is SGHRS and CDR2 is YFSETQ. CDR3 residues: CASSRAGYATDTQYF. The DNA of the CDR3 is TGCGCCAGCAGCCGAGCAGGGTACGCCACAGATACGCAGTATTTT.

CDR3 amino acids: CASSFSQGRYGYTF. The CDR3 bases are TGTGCCAGCAGCTTTTCACAGGGGAGATATGGCTACACCTTC. V gene TRBV13 combines with J gene TRBJ1-2; TRBD1 agrees at 7 bases. CDR1 and CDR2 from the germline V gene are PRHDT and FYEKMQ (reference sequence). The trim removed 3 bases at V and 5 bases at J, leaving 6 bases unmatched. The CDR3 sequence is 14 residues long.

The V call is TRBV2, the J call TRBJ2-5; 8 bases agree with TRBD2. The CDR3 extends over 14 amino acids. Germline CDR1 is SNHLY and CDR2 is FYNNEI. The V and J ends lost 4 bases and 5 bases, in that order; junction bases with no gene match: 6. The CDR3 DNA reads TGTGCCAGCAGTGGCTTAGCGGGGAGGGAGACCCAGTACTTC. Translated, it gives CASSGLAGRETQYF.

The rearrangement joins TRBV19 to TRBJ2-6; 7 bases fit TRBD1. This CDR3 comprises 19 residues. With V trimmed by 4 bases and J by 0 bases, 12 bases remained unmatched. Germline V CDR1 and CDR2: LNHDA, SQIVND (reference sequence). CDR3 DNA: TGTGCCAGTAGTACAATCCGGGACAGTCCGTTCTCTGGGGCCAACGTCCTGACTTTC. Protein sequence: CASSTIRDSPFSGANVLTF.